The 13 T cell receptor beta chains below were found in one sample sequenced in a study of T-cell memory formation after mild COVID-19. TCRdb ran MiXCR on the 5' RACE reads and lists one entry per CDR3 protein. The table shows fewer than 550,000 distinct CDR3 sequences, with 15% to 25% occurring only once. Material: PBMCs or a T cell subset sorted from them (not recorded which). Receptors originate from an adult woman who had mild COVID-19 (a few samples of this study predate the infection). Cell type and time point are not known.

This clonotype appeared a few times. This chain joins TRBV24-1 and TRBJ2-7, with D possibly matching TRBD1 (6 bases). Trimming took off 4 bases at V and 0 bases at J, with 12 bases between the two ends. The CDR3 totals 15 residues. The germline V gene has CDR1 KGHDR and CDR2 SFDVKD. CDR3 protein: CATSDRTVNSYEQYF. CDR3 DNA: TGTGCCACCAGTGACCGGACAGTTAACTCCTACGAGCAGTACTTC.

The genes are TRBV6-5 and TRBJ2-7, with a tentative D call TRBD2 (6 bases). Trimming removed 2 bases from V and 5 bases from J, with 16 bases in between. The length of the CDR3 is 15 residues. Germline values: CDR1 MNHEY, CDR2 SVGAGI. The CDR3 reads CASSYNGGGSNEQYF. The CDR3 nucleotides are TGTGCCAGCAGTTACAACGGCGGAGGGTCGAACGAGCAGTACTTC.

The CDR3 nucleotides read TGCGCCAGCAGCGACAGGGCAAGGGAGACCCAGTACTTC. It yields the protein CASSDRARETQYF. The chain links TRBV5-1 to TRBJ2-5, with TRBD1 matching 7 bases. The V gene's germline CDR1 is SGHRS and CDR2 YFSETQ. The CDR3 spans 13 residues. Germline trimming cut 4 bases from V and 5 bases from J; bases unmatched to any gene: 5.

This CDR3 reads CASSAAGGRYNEQFF. DNA of the CDR3: TGTGCCAGCAGCGCAGCGGGGGGGAGATACAATGAGCAGTTCTTC. This chain links TRBV5-6 with TRBJ2-1; 10 nucleotides line up with TRBD2. The CDR3 runs to 15 residues. The germline gives CDR1 SGHDT, CDR2 YYEEEE. V lost 4 bases to trimming and J lost 4 bases; unmatched junction nucleotides: 5.

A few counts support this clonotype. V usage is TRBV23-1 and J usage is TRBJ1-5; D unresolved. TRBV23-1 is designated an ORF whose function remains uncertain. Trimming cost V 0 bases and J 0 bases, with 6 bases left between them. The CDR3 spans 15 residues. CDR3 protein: CASSQSGSSNQPQHF. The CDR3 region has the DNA TGCGCCAGCAGTCAATCGGGAAGTAGCAATCAGCCCCAGCATTTT.

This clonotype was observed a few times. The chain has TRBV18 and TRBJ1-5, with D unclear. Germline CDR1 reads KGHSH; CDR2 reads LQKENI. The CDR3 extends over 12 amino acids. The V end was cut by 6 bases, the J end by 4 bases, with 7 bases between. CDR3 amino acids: CASSNGNQPQHF. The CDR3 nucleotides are TGTGCCAGCTCCAACGGGAATCAGCCCCAGCATTTT.

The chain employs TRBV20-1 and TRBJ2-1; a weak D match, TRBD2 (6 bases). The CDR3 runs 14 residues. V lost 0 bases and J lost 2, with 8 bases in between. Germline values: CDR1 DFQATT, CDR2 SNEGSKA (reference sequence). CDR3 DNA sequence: TGCAGTGCTAGAGAGGCGGGACCCTACAATGAGCAGTTCTTC. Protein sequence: CSAREAGPYNEQFF.

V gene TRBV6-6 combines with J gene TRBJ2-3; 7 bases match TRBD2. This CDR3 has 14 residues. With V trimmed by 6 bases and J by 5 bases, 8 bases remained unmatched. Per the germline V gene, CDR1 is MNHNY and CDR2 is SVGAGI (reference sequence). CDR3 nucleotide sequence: TGTGCCAGCAGCTCCAGACTAGCCGTAGATACGCAGTATTTT. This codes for CASSSRLAVDTQYF.

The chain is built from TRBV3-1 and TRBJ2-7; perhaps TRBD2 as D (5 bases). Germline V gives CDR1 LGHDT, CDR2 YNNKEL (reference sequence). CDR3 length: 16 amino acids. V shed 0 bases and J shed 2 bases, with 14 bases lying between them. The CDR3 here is CASSQDGMIATYEQYF. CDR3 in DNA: TGTGCCAGCAGCCAAGACGGGATGATCGCAACCTACGAGCAGTACTTC.

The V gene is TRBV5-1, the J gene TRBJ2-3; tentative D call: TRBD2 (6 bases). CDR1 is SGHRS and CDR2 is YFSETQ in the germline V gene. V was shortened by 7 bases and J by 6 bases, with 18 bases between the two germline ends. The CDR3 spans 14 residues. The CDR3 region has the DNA TGCGCCAGCGGCGGAGGGAGTCTAGCGGATACGCAGTATTTT. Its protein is CASGGGSLADTQYF.

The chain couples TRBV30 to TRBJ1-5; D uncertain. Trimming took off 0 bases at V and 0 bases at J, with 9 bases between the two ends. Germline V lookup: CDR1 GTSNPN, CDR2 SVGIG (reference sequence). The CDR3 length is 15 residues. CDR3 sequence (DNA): TGTGCCTGGAGTGTCGGCAGTTATAGCAATCAGCCCCAGCATTTT. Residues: CAWSVGSYSNQPQHF.

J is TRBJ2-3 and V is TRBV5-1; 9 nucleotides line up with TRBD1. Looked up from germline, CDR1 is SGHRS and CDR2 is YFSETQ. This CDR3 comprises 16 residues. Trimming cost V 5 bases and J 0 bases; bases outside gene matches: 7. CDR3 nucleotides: TGCGCCAGCAGTCGCGGGACAGGGTGGAGCACAGATACGCAGTATTTT. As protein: CASSRGTGWSTDTQYF. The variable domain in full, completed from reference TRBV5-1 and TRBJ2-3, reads KAGVTQTPRYLIKTRGQQVTLSCSPISGHRSVSWYQQTPGQGLQFLFEYFSETQRNKGNFPGRFSGRQFSNSRSEMNVSTLELGDSALYLCASSRGTGWSTDTQYFGPGTRLTVL.

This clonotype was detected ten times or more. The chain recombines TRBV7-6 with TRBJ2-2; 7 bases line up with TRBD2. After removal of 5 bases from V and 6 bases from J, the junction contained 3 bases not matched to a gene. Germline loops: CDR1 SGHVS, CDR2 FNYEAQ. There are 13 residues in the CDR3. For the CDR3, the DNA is TGTGCCAGCAGCCCCCGGGAGGCCGGGGAGCTGTTTTTT. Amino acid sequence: CASSPREAGELFF.